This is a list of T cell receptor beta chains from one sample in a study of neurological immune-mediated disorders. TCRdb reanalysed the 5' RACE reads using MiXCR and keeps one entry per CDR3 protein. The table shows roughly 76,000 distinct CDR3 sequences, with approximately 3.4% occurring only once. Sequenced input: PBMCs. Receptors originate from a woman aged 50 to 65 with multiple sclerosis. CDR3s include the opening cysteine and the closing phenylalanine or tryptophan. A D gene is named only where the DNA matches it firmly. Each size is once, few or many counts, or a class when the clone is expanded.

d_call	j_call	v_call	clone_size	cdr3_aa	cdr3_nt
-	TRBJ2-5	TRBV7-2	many	CASSRFVRGTQYF	TGTGCCAGCTCCCGATTTGTTCGCGGGACCCAGTACTTC
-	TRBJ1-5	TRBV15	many	CATSRDRSSNQPQHF	TGTGCCACCAGCAGAGATCGGAGTAGCAATCAGCCCCAGCATTTT
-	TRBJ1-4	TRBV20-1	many	CSARGVGTYGLTNEKLFF	TGCAGTGCTAGAGGGGTAGGCACCTACGGATTGACTAATGAAAAACTGTTTTTT
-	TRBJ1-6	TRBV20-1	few	CSPSNHRETNSTLNF	TGCAGTCCCTCAAACCACAGGGAGACGAATTCAACCCTCAACTTT
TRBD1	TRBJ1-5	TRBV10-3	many	CAISRQGGNQPQHF	TGTGCCATCAGCAGACAGGGGGGCAATCAGCCCCAGCATTTT
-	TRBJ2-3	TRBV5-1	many	CASSWSGGPTDTQYF	TGCGCCAGCAGCTGGTCCGGGGGACCCACAGATACGCAGTATTTT
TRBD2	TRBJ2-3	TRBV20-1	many	CSAPILAGADTQYF	TGCAGTGCTCCAATCCTAGCGGGGGCAGATACGCAGTATTTT
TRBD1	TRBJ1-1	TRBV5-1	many	CASSYLTGGGTEAFF	TGCGCCAGCAGCTACCTGACAGGGGGCGGCACTGAAGCTTTCTTT
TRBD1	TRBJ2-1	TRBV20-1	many	CSGSGTGSNEQFF	TGCAGTGGCTCCGGGACAGGGAGCAATGAGCAGTTCTTC
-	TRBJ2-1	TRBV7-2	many	CASSLVLISSYNEQFF	TGTGCCAGCAGCTTAGTTTTAATAAGCTCCTACAATGAGCAGTTCTTC
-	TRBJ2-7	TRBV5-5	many	CASSLWDFEQYF	TGTGCCAGCAGCTTGTGGGACTTCGAGCAGTACTTC
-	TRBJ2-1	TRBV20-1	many	CSALPGQGIDEQFF	TGCAGTGCTTTACCGGGACAAGGGATCGATGAGCAGTTCTTC
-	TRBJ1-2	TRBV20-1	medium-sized	CSARNTNYGYTF	TGCAGTGCTAGAAACACTAACTATGGCTACACCTTC
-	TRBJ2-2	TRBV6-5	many	CASSLVRGPNTGELFF	TGTGCCAGCAGCCTCGTCAGGGGCCCGAACACCGGGGAGCTGTTTTTT
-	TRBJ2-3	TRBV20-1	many	CSALSSATDTQYF	TGCAGTGCTCTCTCTAGCGCCACAGATACGCAGTATTTT
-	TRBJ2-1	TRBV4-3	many	CASSQDFYGGDNEQFF	TGCGCCAGCAGCCAAGACTTCTACGGGGGAGACAATGAGCAGTTCTTC
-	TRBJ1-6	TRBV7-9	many	CASSLGSFFGPNSPLHF	TGTGCCAGCAGCTTAGGATCATTCTTCGGCCCTAATTCACCCCTCCACTTT
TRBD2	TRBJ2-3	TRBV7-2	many	CASSLGLASDTQYF	TGTGCCAGCAGCTTGGGACTAGCGTCAGATACGCAGTATTTT